This T cell receptor (beta chain) was captured by sequencing in a study of Ad26.COV2.S vaccination and SARS-CoV-2 variants. Study context: Into the muscle, Ad26.COV2.S was dosed once or twice, 56 days apart.

Method: immunoSEQ multiplex PCR; TCRdb's copy keeps in-frame clones and lacks some. The sample has approximately 420,000 clones; 88% are singletons. Notes on this clone: The antigen is undetermined.

Trimming removed 3 bases from V and 10 bases from J; junction bases left unmatched: 8. CDR3 size: 14 residues. Germline V gene data show CDR1 as GTSNPN and CDR2 as SVGIG (reference sequence). Treatment meaning: around 19 received Ad26.COV2.S at low or high dose, single or two shots; 5 received placebo; per-sample allocation not given. The samples were gathered on day 63 after the first injection of vaccine or placebo. Whole-study results and caveats: Those who received the vaccine showed greater spike-specific TCR breadth than those given placebo.

Sequencing used peripheral blood, obtained in a trial of Ad26.COV2.S vaccine versus placebo. This TCR was sampled from a person aged 18-60 years who received the Ad26.COV2.S COVID-19 vaccine or a placebo. This sequence joins TRBV30 and TRBJ2-1, with TRBD2 matching 11 bases. The CDR3 sequence: CAWRVTSGVAEQFF. In nucleotides, the CDR3 is TGTGCCTGGAGAGTGACTAGCGGGGTGGCAGAGCAGTTCTTC.